These T cell receptor beta chains were read from a single sample in a study of human T cells and chemical hapten exposure. Each CDR3 protein gets one entry after TCRdb re-called the RACE reads with MiXCR. There are more than 60,000 distinct CDR3 sequences in the sample; 8.6% occur only once, and approximately 1.5% lies in the top ten. The sample consisted of whole blood. These receptors were collected from a male donor in good health. Some clones in this sample may be carry-over from other donors' samples. CDR3s include the opening cysteine and the closing phenylalanine or tryptophan. Each record gives: clone size, V gene, D gene, J gene, CDR3 protein, CDR3 DNA. The D gene is left open where the match is weak. Size values are once, few and many counts, or a class for expanded clones, and some rows have none.

clone size: NA; V gene: TRBV7-2; D gene: NA; J gene: TRBJ2-7; CDR3 protein: CASNSVRGHYEQYF; CDR3 DNA: TGTGCCAGCAACTCCGTGCGGGGCCACTACGAGCAGTACTTC
clone size: few; V gene: TRBV27; D gene: NA; J gene: TRBJ1-3; CDR3 protein: CASSLGVSGNTIYF; CDR3 DNA: TGTGCCAGCAGTTTAGGAGTCTCTGGAAACACCATATATTTT
clone size: NA; V gene: TRBV6-2/TRBV6-3; D gene: NA; J gene: TRBJ1-4; CDR3 protein: CASTHQGTNEKLFF; CDR3 DNA: TGTGCCAGCACCCACCAGGGGACTAATGAAAAACTGTTTTTT
clone size: few; V gene: TRBV10-3; D gene: NA; J gene: TRBJ2-7; CDR3 protein: CAIRGLGQTYEQYF; CDR3 DNA: TGTGCCATCAGGGGGCTAGGACAGACCTACGAGCAGTACTTC
clone size: few; V gene: TRBV29-1; D gene: NA; J gene: TRBJ1-1; CDR3 protein: CSVKPRLNTEAFF; CDR3 DNA: TGCAGCGTTAAGCCCAGGCTGAACACTGAAGCTTTCTTT
clone size: NA; V gene: TRBV5-1; D gene: NA; J gene: TRBJ1-5; CDR3 protein: CASSLNSGQPQHF; CDR3 DNA: TGCGCCAGCAGCCTGAATTCCGGACAGCCCCAGCATTTT
clone size: NA; V gene: TRBV12-3/TRBV12-4; D gene: NA; J gene: TRBJ2-3; CDR3 protein: CASSFNGGPRTDTQYF; CDR3 DNA: TGTGCCAGCAGTTTTAACGGAGGACCGCGAACAGATACGCAGTATTTT
clone size: few; V gene: TRBV5-4; D gene: NA; J gene: TRBJ2-2; CDR3 protein: CASSLRAGTGELFF; CDR3 DNA: TGTGCCAGCAGCTTACGGGCTGGAACCGGGGAGCTGTTTTTT
clone size: NA; V gene: TRBV12-3/TRBV12-4; D gene: NA; J gene: TRBJ2-3; CDR3 protein: CASSSRQTSTDTQYF; CDR3 DNA: TGTGCCAGCAGTTCCCGACAGACCAGCACAGATACGCAGTATTTT
clone size: NA; V gene: TRBV28; D gene: NA; J gene: TRBJ2-7; CDR3 protein: CASSLWRDVAYEQYF; CDR3 DNA: TGTGCCAGCAGTTTATGGAGGGATGTAGCCTACGAGCAGTACTTC
clone size: few; V gene: TRBV29-1; D gene: NA; J gene: TRBJ1-2; CDR3 protein: CSVELPEPGYGYTF; CDR3 DNA: TGCAGCGTTGAGTTGCCCGAACCTGGCTATGGCTACACCTTC
clone size: many; V gene: TRBV6-6; D gene: TRBD1; J gene: TRBJ1-1; CDR3 protein: CASSYETGGMNTEAFF; CDR3 DNA: TGTGCCAGCAGTTACGAGACAGGGGGCATGAACACTGAAGCTTTCTTT
clone size: many; V gene: TRBV20-1; D gene: TRBD1; J gene: TRBJ1-1; CDR3 protein: CSASGGNTEAFF; CDR3 DNA: TGCAGTGCGTCAGGGGGCAACACTGAAGCTTTCTTT
clone size: few; V gene: TRBV3-1; D gene: NA; J gene: TRBJ2-3; CDR3 protein: CASSLRTKSPDTQYF; CDR3 DNA: TGTGCCAGCAGCCTTAGAACCAAGAGCCCAGATACGCAGTATTTT
clone size: few; V gene: TRBV5-1; D gene: TRBD1; J gene: TRBJ1-5; CDR3 protein: CASSLAGTGNQPQHF; CDR3 DNA: TGCGCCAGCAGCTTGGCCGGGACAGGCAATCAGCCCCAGCATTTT
clone size: NA; V gene: TRBV3-1; D gene: TRBD2; J gene: TRBJ2-5; CDR3 protein: CASSQDWKREGPETQYF; CDR3 DNA: TGTGCCAGCAGCCAAGATTGGAAGCGGGAGGGCCCGGAGACCCAGTACTTC